This T cell receptor (beta chain) stems from a study of radiotherapy plus CTLA-4 blockade in lung cancer. The germline CDR1 and CDR2 sequences are MNHEY and SMNVEV (reference sequence). The CDR3 loop spans 15 amino acids. With 6 bases removed from V and 3 bases from J, the gap between germline ends came to 15 bases. This clone was detected a few times. What it binds is unknown. Whole-study findings and limits: Early blood T cell clone dynamics, with interferon-beta, were reported to best predict response. The study found tumor-derived TCR clones expanded in blood after radiotherapy plus ipilimumab.

Assay used: immunoSEQ multiplex PCR; TCRdb lists only in-frame clones, some missing. The sample shows about 90,000 clones, approximately 83% of them seen only once. The chain is built from TRBV27 and TRBJ1-5; D gene unclear. The input for sequencing was peripheral blood, taken from a patient treated with radiotherapy plus ipilimumab. The source is a human donor with non-small cell lung cancer that progressed on radiotherapy plus ipilimumab. The CDR3 DNA follows: TGTGCCAGCAGACCTTACGGGTCATCCAATCAGCCCCAGCATTTT. It codes for CASRPYGSSNQPQHF.